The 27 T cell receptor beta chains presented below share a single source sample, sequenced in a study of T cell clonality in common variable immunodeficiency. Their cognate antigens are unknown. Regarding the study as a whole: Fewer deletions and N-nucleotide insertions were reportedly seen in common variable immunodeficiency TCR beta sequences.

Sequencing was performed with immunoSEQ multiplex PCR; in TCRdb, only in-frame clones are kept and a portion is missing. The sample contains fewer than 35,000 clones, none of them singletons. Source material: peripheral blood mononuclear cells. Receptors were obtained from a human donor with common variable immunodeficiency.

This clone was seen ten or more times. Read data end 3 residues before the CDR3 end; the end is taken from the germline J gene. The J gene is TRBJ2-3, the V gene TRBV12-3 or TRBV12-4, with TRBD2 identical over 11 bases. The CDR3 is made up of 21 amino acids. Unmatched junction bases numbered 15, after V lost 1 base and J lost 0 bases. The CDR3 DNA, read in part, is TGTGCCAGCAGTTTAGGGACACTAGCGGGGGTACCATTCGCTAGCACAGATACG. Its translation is CASSLGTLAGVPFASTDT. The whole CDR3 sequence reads CASSLGTLAGVPFASTDTQYF.

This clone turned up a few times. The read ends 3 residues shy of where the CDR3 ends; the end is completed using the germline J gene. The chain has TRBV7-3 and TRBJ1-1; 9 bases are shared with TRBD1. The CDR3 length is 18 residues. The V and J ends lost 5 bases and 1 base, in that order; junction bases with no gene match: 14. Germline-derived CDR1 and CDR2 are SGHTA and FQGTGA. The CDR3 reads CASSLYPPGQGPNTEAFF. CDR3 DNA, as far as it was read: TGTGCCAGCAGCCTCTACCCGCCGGGACAGGGACCGAACACTGAA.

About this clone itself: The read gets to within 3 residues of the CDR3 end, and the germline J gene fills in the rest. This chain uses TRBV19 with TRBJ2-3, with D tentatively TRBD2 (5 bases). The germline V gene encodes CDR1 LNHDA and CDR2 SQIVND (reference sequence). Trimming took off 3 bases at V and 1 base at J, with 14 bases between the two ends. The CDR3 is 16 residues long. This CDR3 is CASSIGWRSGTDTQYF. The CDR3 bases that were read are TGTGCCAGTAGTATCGGATGGAGGAGCGGCACAGATACG.

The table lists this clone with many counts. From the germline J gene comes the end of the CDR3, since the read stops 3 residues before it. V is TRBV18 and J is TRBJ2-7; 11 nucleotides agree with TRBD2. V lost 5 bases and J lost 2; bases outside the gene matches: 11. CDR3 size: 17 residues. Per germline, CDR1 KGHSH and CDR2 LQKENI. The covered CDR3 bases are TGTGCCAGCTCAACCGAGACTAGCGGGGTGATTACCTACGAG. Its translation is CASSTETSGVITYE. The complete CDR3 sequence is CASSTETSGVITYEQYF.

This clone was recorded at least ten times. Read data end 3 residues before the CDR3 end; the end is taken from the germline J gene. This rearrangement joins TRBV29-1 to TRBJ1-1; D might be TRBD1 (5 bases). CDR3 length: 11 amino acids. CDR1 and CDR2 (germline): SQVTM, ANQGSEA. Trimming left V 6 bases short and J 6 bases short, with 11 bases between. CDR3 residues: CSVREPSEAFF. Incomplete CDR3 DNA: TGCAGCGTCAGGGAACCCTCTGAA.

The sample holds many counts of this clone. CDR3 DNA (partial): TGTGCCAGCAGTGGACTAGCTGTTGGGGAGACC. Its protein is CASSGLAVGET. The CDR3 in full is CASSGLAVGETQYF. The J gene is TRBJ2-5, the V gene TRBV2; 7 bases match TRBD2. Read sequence stops 3 residues before the CDR3 end, and the germline J gene provides the missing end. Germline V gene lookup returns CDR1 SNHLY and CDR2 FYNNEI. The CDR3 spans 14 residues. V shed 4 bases and J 5 bases; nucleotides not matched to a gene: 7.

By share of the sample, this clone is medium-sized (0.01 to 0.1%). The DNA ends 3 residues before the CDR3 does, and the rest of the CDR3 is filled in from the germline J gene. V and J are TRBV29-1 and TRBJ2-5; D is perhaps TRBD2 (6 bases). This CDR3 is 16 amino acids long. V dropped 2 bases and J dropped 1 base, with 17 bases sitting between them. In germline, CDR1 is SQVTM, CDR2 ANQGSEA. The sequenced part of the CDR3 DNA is TGCAGCGTTGAAAGGGCCCGAGGAGGGTCCCAAGAGACC. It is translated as CSVERARGGSQET. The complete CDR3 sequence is CSVERARGGSQETQYF.

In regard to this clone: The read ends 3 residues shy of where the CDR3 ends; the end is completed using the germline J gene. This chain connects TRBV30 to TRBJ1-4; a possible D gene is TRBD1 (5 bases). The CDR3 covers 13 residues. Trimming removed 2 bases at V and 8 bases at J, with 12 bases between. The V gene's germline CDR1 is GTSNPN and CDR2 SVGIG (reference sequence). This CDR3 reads CAWSLRGREKLFF. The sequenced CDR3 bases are TGTGCCTGGAGTTTGAGGGGCCGCGAAAAA. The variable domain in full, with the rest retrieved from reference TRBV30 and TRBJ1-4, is SQTIHQWPATLVQPVGSPLSLECTVEGTSNPNLYWYRQAAGRGLQLLFYSVGIGQISSEVPQNLSASRPQDRQFILSSKKLLLSDSGFYLCAWSLRGREKLFFGSGTQLSVL.

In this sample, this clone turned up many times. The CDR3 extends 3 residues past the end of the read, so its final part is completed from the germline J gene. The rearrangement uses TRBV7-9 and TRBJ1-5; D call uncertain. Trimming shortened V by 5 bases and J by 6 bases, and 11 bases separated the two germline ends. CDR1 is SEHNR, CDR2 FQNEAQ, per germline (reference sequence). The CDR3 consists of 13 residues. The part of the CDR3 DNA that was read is TGTGCCAGCAGCGCGTCGGTCGCTCAGCCC. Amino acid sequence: CASSASVAQP. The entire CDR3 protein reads CASSASVAQPQHF.

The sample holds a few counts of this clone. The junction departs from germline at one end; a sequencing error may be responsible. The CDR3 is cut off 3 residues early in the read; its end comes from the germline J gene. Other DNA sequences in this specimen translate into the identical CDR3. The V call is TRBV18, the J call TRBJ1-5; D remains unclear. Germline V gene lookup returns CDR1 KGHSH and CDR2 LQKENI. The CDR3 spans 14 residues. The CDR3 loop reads CASSPGNSKQPQHF. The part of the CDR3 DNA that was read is TGTGCCAGCTCACCGGGTAATAGCAAGCAGCCC.

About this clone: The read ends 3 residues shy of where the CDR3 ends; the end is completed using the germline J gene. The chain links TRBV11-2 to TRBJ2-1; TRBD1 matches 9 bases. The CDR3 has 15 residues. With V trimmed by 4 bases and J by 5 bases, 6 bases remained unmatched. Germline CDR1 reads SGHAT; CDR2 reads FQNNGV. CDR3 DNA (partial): TGTGCCAGCAGCTCCCGGGACAGGGCTAACAATGAG. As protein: CASSSRDRANNE. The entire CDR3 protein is CASSSRDRANNEQFF.

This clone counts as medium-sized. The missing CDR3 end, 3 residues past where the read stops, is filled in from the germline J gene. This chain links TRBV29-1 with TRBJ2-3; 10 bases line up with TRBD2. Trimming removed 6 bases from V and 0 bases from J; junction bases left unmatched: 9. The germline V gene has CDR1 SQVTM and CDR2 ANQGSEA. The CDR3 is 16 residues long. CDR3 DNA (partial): TGCAGCGTAGCGGGACTAGCGAGTGCTAGCACAGATACG. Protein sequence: CSVAGLASASTDT. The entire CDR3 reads CSVAGLASASTDTQYF.

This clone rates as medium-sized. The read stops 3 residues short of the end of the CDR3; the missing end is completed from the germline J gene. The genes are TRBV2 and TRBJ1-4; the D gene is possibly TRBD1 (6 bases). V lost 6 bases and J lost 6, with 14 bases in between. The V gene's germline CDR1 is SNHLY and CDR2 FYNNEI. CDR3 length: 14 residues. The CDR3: CASSPGTSHEKLFF. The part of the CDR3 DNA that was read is TGTGCCAGCAGCCCCGGGACATCCCATGAAAAA.

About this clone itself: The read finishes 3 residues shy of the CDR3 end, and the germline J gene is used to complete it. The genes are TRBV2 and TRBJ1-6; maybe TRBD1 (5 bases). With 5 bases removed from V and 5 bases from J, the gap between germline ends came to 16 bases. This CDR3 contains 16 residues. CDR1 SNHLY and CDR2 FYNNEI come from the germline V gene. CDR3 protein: CASSLRGAGDNSPLHF. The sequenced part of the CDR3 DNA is TGTGCCAGCAGTTTAAGGGGCGCGGGGGATAATTCACCC.

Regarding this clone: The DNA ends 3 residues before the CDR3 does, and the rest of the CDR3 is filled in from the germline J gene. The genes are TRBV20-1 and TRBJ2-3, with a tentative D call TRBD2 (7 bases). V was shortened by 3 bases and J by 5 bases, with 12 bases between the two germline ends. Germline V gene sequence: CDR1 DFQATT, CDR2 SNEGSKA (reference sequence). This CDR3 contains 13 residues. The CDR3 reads CSARAGAGDTQYF. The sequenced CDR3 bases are TGCAGTGCTAGGGCGGGGGCCGGAGATACG.

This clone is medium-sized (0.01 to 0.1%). Partial CDR3 DNA: TGTGCCACGACGGGACATTTGGGTGGGGGC. Residues: CATTGHLGGG. From start to end, the CDR3 is CATTGHLGGGYTF. This sequence joins TRBV19 and TRBJ1-2; D possibly corresponds to TRBD1 (6 bases). The read ends 3 residues shy of where the CDR3 ends; the end is completed using the germline J gene. Germline loops: CDR1 LNHDA, CDR2 SQIVND (reference sequence). This CDR3 spans 13 amino acids.

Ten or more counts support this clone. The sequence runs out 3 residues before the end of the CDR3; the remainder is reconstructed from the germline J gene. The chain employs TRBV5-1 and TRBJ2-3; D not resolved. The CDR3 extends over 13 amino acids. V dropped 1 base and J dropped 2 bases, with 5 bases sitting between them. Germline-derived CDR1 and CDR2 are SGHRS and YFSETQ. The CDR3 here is CASSLSNTDTQYF. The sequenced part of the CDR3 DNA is TGCGCCAGCAGCTTGTCCAACACAGATACG.

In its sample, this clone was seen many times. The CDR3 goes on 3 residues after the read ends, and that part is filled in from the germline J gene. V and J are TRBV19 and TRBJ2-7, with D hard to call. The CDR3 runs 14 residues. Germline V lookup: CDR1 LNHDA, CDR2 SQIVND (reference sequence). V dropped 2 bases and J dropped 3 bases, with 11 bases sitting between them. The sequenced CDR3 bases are TGTGCCAGTAGTATAAAAGGTCCCCTCTACGAG. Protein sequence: CASSIKGPLYE. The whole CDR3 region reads CASSIKGPLYEQYF.

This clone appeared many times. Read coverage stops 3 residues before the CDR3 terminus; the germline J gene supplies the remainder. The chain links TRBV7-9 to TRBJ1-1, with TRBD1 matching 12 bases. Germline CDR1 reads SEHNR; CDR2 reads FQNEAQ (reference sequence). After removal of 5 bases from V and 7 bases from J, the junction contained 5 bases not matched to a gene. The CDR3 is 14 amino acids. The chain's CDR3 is CASSEGTGGFEAFF. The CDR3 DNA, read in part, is TGTGCCAGCAGCGAGGGGACAGGGGGCTTTGAA.

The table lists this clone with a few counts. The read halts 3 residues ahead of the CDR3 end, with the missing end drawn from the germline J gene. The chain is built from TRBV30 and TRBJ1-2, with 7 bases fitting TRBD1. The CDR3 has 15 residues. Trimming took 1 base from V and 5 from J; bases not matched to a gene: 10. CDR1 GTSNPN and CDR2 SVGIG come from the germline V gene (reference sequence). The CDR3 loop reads CAWSALDRAEYGYTF. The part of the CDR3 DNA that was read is TGTGCCTGGAGTGCCCTCGACAGGGCGGAGTATGGC.

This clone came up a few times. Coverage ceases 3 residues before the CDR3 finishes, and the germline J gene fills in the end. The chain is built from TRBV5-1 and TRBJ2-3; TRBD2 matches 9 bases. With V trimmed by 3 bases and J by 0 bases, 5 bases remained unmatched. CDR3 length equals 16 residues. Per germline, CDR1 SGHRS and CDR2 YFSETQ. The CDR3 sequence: CASSSGLAGSTDTQYF. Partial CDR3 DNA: TGCGCCAGCAGCTCGGGCCTAGCGGGGAGCACAGATACG.

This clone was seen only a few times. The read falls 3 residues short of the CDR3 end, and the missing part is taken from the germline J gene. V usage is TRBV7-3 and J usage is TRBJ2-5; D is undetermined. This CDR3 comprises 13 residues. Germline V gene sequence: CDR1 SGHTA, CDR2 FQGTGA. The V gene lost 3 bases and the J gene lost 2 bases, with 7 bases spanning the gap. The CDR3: CASSLARQETQYF. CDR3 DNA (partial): TGTGCCAGCAGCTTGGCCCGACAAGAGACC.

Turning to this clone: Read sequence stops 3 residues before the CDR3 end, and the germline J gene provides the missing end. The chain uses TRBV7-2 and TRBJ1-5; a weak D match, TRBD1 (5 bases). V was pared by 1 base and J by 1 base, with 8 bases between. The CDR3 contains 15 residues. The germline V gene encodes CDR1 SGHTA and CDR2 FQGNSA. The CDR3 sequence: CASSLGGESNQPQHF. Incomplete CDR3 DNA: TGTGCCAGCAGCTTAGGGGGGGAGAGCAATCAGCCC.

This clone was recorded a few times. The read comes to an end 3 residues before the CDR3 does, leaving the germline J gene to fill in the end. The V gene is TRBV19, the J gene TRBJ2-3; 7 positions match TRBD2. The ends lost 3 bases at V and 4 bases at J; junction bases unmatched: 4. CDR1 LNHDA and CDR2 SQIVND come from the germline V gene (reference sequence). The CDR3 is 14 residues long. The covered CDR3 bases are TGTGCCAGTAGTATTGCGGGGGTTTCAGATACG. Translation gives CASSIAGVSDT. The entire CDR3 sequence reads CASSIAGVSDTQYF.

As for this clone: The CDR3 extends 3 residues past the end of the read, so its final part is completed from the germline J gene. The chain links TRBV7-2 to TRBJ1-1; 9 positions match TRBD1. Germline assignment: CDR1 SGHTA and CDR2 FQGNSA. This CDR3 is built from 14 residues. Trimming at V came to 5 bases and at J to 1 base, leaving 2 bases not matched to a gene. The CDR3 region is CASSRDRANTEAFF. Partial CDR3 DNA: TGTGCCAGCAGCCGGGACAGGGCGAACACTGAA.

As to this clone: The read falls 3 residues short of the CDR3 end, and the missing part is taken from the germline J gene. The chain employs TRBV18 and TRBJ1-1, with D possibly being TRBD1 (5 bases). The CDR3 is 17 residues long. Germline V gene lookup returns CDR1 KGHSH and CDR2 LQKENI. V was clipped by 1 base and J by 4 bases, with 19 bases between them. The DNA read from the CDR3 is TGTGCCAGCTCACCACTTGGGGCGCCCGATGAAGGCACTGAA. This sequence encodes CASSPLGAPDEGTE. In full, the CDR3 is CASSPLGAPDEGTEAFF. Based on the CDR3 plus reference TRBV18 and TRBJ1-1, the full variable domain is NAGVMQNPRHLVRRRGQEARLRCSPMKGHSHVYWYRQLPEEGLKFMVYLQKENIIDESGMPKERFSAEFPKEGPSILRIQQVVRGDSAAYFCASSPLGAPDEGTEAFFGQGTRLTVV.

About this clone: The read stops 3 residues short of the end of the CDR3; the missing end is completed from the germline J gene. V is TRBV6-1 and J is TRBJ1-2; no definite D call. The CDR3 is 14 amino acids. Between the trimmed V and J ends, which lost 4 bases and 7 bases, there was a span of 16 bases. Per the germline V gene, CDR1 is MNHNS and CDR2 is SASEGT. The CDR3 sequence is CASSVEAGISGYTF. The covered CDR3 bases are TGTGCCAGCAGTGTGGAGGCGGGGATCTCTGGC.